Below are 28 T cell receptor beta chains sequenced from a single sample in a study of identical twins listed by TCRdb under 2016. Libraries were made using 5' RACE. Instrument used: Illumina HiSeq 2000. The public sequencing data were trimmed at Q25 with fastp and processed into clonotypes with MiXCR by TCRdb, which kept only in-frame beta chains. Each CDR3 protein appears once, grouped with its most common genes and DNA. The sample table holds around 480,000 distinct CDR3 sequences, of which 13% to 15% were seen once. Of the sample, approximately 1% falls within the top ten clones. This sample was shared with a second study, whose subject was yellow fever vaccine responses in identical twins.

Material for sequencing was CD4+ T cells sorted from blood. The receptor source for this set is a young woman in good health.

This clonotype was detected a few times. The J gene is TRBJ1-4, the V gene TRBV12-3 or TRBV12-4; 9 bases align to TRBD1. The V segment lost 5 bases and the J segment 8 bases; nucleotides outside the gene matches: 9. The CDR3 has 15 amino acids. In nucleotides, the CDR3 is TGTGCCAGCAGTGCCGGACAGGGGCTAAAGGAAAAACTGTTTTTT. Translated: CASSAGQGLKEKLFF.

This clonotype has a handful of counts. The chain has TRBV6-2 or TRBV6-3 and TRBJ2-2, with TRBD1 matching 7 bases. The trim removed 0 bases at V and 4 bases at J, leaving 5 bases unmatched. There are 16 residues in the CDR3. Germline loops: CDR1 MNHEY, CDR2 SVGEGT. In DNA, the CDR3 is TGTGCCAGCAGTTACTCGAGCAACAGGGGCACCGGGGAGCTGTTTTTT. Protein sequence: CASSYSSNRGTGELFF.

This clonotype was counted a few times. CDR3 DNA: TGCAGCGTTGAAGATCCGGGCAGGGGAACTGAAGCTTTCTTT. Protein product: CSVEDPGRGTEAFF. The chain uses TRBV29-1 and TRBJ1-1, with D tentatively TRBD1 (6 bases). The CDR3 loop spans 14 amino acids. The germline V gene has CDR1 SQVTM and CDR2 ANQGSEA. V was shortened by 0 bases and J by 5 bases, with 13 bases between the two germline ends.

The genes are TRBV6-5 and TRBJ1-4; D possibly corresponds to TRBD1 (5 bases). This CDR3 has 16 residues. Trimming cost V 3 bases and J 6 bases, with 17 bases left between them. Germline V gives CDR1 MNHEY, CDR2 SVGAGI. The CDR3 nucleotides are TGTGCCAGCAGTTATAAATTCTCAGGGTATTATGAAAAACTGTTTTTT. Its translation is CASSYKFSGYYEKLFF.

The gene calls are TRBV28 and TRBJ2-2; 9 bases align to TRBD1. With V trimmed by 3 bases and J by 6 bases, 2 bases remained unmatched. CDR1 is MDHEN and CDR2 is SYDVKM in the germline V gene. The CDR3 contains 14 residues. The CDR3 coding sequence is TGTGCCAGCAGTTTTCGGACAGGGGCCGGGGAGCTGTTTTTT. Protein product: CASSFRTGAGELFF.

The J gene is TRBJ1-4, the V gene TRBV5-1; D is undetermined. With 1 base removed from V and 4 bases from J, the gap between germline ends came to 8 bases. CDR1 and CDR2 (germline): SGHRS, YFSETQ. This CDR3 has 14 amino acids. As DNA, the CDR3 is TGCGCCAGCAGCTTGACCGGGGTTAATGAAAAACTGTTTTTT. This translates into CASSLTGVNEKLFF.

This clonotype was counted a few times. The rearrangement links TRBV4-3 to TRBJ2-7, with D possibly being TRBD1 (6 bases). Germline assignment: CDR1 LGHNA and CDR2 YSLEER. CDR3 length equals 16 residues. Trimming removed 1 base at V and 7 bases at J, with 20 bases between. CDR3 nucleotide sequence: TGCGCCAGCAGCCAAGTTTGGGGGCTACTTCCTCAGGAGCAGTACTTC. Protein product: CASSQVWGLLPQEQYF.

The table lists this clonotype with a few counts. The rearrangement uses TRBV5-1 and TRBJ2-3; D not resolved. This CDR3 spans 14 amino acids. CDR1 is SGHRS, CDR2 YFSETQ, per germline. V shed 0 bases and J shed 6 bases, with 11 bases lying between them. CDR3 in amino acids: CASSLVSTGDTQYF. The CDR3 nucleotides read TGCGCCAGCAGCTTGGTGTCAACCGGGGATACGCAGTATTTT.

The DNA for the CDR3 is TGCAGTGCTAGAGTTGGCGGGAGGGCCGCCGAGCAGTACTTC. It is translated as CSARVGGRAAEQYF. The chain employs TRBV20-1 and TRBJ2-7, with 9 nucleotides matching TRBD2. This CDR3 spans 14 amino acids. V lost 1 base, J lost 6 bases, and 7 bases stayed unmatched. The germline CDR1 and CDR2 sequences are DFQATT and SNEGSKA (reference sequence).

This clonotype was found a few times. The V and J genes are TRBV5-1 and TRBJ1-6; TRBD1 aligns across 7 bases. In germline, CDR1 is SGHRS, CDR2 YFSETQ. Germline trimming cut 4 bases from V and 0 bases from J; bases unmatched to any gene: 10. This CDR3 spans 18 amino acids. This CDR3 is CASSQGTEMGSYNSPLHF. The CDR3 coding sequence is TGCGCCAGCAGCCAAGGGACAGAGATGGGCTCCTATAATTCACCCCTCCACTTT.

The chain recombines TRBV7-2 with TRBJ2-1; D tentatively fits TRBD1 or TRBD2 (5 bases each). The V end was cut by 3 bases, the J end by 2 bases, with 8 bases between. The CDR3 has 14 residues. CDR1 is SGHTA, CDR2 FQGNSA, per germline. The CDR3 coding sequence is TGTGCCAGCAGCTTGGGGGATGCCTACAATGAGCAGTTCTTC. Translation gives CASSLGDAYNEQFF.

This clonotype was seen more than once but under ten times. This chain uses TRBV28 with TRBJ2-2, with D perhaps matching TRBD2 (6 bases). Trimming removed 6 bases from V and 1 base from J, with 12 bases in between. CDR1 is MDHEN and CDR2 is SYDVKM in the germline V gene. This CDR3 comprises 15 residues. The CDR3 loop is CASSQGLLNTGELFF. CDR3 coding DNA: TGTGCCAGCAGCCAGGGACTCCTGAACACCGGGGAGCTGTTTTTT.

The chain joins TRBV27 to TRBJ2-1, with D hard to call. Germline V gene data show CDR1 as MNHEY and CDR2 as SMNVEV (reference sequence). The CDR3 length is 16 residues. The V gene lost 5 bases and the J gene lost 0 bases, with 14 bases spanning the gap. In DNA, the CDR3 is TGTGCCAGCAGTCCGCTAGTCGGAAGCTCCTACAATGAGCAGTTCTTC. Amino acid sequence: CASSPLVGSSYNEQFF.

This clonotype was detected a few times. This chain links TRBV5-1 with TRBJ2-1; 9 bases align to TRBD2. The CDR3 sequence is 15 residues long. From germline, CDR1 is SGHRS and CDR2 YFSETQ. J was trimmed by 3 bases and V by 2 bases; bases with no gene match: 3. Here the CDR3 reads CASSFISGSYNEQFF. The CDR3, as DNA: TGCGCCAGCAGCTTTATTAGCGGGAGCTACAATGAGCAGTTCTTC.

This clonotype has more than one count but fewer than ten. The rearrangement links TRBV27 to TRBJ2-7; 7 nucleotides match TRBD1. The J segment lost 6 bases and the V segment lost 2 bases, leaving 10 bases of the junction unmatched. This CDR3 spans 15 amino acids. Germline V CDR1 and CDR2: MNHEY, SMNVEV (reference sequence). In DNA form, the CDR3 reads TGTGCCAGCAGTTTAAGTCGACAGGGAATGGGCGAGCAGTACTTC. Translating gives CASSLSRQGMGEQYF.

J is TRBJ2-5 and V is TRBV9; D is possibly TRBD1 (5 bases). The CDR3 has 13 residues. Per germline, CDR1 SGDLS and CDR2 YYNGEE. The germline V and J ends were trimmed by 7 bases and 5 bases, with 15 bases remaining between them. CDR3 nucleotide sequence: TGTGCCAGCGGCCCAGGGAATTTTGAGACCCAGTACTTC. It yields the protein CASGPGNFETQYF.

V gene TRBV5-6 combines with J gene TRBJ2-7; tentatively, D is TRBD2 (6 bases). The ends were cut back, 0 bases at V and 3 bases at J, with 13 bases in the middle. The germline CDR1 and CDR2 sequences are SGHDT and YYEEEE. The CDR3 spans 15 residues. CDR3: CASSLGRERIYEQYF. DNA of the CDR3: TGTGCCAGCAGCTTGGGGAGGGAGAGGATCTACGAGCAGTACTTC. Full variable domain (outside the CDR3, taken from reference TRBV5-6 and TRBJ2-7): DAGVTQSPTHLIKTRGQQVTLRCSPKSGHDTVSWYQQALGQGPQFIFQYYEEEERQRGNFPDRFSGHQFPNYSSELNVNALLLGDSALYLCASSLGRERIYEQYFGPGTRLTVT.

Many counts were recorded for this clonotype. CDR3 nucleotide sequence: TGTGCCGCTACTAATCGGCCACTCGATGGAAACACCATATATTTT. This encodes CAATNRPLDGNTIYF. The V and J genes are TRBV10-3 and TRBJ1-3; D unclear. The length of the CDR3 is 15 residues. Trimming pared 11 bases from V and 3 bases from J, leaving 20 bases between. The V gene's germline CDR1 is ENHRY and CDR2 SYGVKD.

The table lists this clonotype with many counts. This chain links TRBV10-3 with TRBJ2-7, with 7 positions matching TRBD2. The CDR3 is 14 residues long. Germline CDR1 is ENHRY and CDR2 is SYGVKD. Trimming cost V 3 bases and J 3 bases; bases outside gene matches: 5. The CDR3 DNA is TGTGCCATCAGTGAACAAGCGGGGCTCTACGAGCAGTACTTC. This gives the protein CAISEQAGLYEQYF.

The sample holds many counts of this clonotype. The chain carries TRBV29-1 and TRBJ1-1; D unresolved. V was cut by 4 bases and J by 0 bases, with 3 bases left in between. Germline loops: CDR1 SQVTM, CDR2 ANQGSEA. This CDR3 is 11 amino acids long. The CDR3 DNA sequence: TGCAGCGTTGGGGTGAACACTGAAGCTTTCTTT. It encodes CSVGVNTEAFF.

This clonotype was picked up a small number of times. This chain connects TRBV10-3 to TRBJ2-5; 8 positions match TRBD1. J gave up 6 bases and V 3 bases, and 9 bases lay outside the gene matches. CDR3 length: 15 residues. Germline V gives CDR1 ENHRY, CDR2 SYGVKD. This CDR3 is CAISEGQGAEKTQYF. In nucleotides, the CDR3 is TGTGCCATCAGTGAAGGGCAGGGGGCAGAAAAGACCCAGTACTTC.

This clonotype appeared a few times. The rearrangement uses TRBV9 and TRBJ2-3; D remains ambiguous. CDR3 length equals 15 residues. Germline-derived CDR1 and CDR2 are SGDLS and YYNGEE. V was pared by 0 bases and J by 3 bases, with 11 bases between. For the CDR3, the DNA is TGTGCCAGCAGCGTAGTGGGGAACCCTACAGATACGCAGTATTTT. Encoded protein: CASSVVGNPTDTQYF.

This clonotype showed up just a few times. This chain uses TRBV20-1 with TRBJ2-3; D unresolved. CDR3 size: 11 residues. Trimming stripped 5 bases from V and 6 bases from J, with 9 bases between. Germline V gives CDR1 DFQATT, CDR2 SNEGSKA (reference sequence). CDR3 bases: TGCAGTGCTCTCCGCGTCGATACGCAGTATTTT. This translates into CSALRVDTQYF.

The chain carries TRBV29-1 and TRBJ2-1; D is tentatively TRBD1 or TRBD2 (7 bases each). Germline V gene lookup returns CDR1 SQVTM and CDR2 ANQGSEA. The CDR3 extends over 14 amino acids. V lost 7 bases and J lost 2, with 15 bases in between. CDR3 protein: CSARGRGPYNEQFF. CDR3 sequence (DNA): TGCAGCGCCCGGGGGAGGGGGCCCTACAATGAGCAGTTCTTC.

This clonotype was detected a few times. The CDR3, as DNA: TGTGCCAGCAGTTTGAAGTCTGGGGCCAACGTCCTGACTTTC. This codes for CASSLKSGANVLTF. V usage is TRBV27 and J usage is TRBJ2-6; D is ambiguous. In germline, CDR1 is MNHEY, CDR2 SMNVEV (reference sequence). This CDR3 is built from 14 residues. Trimming took off 3 bases at V and 1 base at J, with 4 bases between the two ends.

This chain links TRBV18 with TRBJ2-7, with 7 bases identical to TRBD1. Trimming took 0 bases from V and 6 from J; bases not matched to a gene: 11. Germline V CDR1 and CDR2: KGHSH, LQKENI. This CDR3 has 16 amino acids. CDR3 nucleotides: TGTGCCAGCTCACCACCGGGCAGGGGGAATGTACTCGAGCAGTACTTC. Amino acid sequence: CASSPPGRGNVLEQYF.

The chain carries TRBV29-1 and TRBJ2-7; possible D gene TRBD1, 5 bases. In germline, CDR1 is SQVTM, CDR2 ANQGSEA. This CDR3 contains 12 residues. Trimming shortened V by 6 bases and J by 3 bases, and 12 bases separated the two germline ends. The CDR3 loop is CSVSPRGYEQYF. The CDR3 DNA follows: TGCAGCGTGAGCCCTAGGGGCTACGAGCAGTACTTC.

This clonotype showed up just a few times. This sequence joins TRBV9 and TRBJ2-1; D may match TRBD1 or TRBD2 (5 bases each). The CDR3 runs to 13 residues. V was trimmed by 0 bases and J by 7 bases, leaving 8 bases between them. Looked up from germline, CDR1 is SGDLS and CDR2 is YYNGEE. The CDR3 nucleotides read TGTGCCAGCAGCGTAGGGGGACGGAATGAGCAGTTCTTC. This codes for CASSVGGRNEQFF.